Included here is one T cell receptor (beta chain) sequence, with context. The antigen is not known. Gene names follow the mouse nomenclature. The read ends 4 residues shy of where the CDR3 ends; the end is completed using the germline J gene. Sequencing relied on a cDNA template that was reverse transcribed from extracted RNA. Clones were sequenced by immunoSEQ multiplex PCR, and TCRdb holds only the in-frame ones, with some missing. Listed for the sample are roughly 260,000 clones, none seen a single time. The CDR3 runs to 12 residues. Germline loops: CDR1 SNHLY, CDR2 FYNGKV (reference sequence). The germline V and J ends were trimmed by 10 bases and 3 bases, with 10 bases remaining between them. These data are taken from a study of CD8+ T cells in alopecia areata. On the study more broadly: The graft donors were roughly 6-13-month-old C3H/HeJ mice with spontaneous alopecia, and their skin went to approximately 7-10-week-old female C3H/HeJ mice. Regarding the study as a whole: It was less clear whether patients shared TCRs than it was in mice, possibly because of HLA. Lesional scalp displayed greater clonality than normal scalp, most notably in alopecia totalis/universalis.

Cells from pooled cutaneous lymph nodes were sorted by CD4, CD8alpha, NKG2D, NKG2ACE and other markers. The receptor was derived from a C3H/HeJ mouse with alopecia areata. Strain MHC haplotype: H2-k. The chain carries TRBV3 and TRBJ2-1; D uncertain. Sequences were obtained from CD4+ T cells sorted from a lymph node. CDR3 amino acids: CAKTTVYAEQFF. The DNA read from the CDR3 is TGTGCCAAAACCACAGTCTATGCT.